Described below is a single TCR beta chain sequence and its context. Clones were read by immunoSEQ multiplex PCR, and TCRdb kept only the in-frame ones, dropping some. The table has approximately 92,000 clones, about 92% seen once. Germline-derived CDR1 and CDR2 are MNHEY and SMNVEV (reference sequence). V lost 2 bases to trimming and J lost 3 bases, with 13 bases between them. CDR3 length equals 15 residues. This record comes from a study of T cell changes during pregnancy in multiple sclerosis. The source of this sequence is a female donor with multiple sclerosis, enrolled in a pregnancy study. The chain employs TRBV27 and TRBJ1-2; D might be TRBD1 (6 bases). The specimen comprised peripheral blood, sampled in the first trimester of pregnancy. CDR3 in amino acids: CASSLMAGEYYGYTF. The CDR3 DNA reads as TGTGCCAGCAGTTTAATGGCAGGGGAATACTATGGCTACACCTTC.